The 21 T cell receptor beta chains presented below share a single source sample, sequenced in a study of shared clonotypes between healthy human individuals. The protocol was immunoSEQ multiplex PCR, while the TCRdb copy is restricted to in-frame clones and leaves out a portion. The table records roughly 850,000 clones, about 96% of them present only once. CD8 cells regarded as naive lacked CD45RO, were positively chosen for CCR7, and omitted terminally differentiated effector memory CD45RA+ cells. Specimen: naive CD8+ T cells sorted from blood. The origin of the receptors is a man aged 30-40 years in good health.

The chain has TRBV7-7 and TRBJ2-1; 9 bases fit TRBD2. Per the germline V gene, CDR1 is SSHAT and CDR2 is FNYEAQ (reference sequence). The V gene end was trimmed by 5 bases and the J gene end by 1 base; junction bases not matched to a gene: 3. The CDR3 consists of 15 residues. Here the CDR3 DNA reads TGTGCCAGCAGCCCCCTAGCGGGATCCTACAATGAGCAGTTCTTC. The encoded protein is CASSPLAGSYNEQFF.

This chain uses TRBV29-1 with TRBJ2-5; D might be TRBD2 (6 bases). Germline CDR1 SQVTM, CDR2 ANQGSEA. V was clipped by 2 bases and J by 7 bases, with 17 bases between them. CDR3 length equals 14 residues. CDR3: CSVERESGRGTQYF. The CDR3 DNA is TGCAGCGTTGAACGGGAGAGTGGTAGGGGGACCCAGTACTTC.

The chain carries TRBV7-9 and TRBJ2-1; the D gene is possibly TRBD2 (6 bases). Germline lookup yields CDR1 SEHNR and CDR2 FQNEAQ (reference sequence). V was trimmed by 5 bases and J by 9 bases, leaving 20 bases between them. This CDR3 is built from 15 residues. CDR3 residues: CASSPAVAVGFEQFF. The CDR3, as DNA: TGTGCCAGCAGCCCGGCAGTAGCGGTTGGTTTTGAGCAGTTCTTC.

This chain links TRBV7-9 with TRBJ2-7, with 8 bases fitting TRBD1. The V gene's germline CDR1 is SEHNR and CDR2 FQNEAQ (reference sequence). The CDR3 loop spans 15 amino acids. V gave up 5 bases and J gave up 3 bases; unmatched junction bases: 9. The CDR3 DNA follows: TGTGCCAGCAGCCAACCAGACAGGGGAATCTACGAGCAGTACTTC. The encoded protein is CASSQPDRGIYEQYF.

The chain recombines TRBV5-1 with TRBJ2-1; TRBD1 matches at 7 bases. Germline V gene sequence: CDR1 SGHRS, CDR2 YFSETQ. Trimming at V came to 3 bases and at J to 6 bases, leaving 3 bases not matched to a gene. The CDR3 sequence is 13 residues long. The CDR3 DNA reads TGCGCCAGCAGCTCACAGGGGTCCAATGAGCAGTTCTTC. It translates to CASSSQGSNEQFF.

The chain joins TRBV29-1 to TRBJ2-7; 7 nucleotides match TRBD1. Per germline, CDR1 SQVTM and CDR2 ANQGSEA. The CDR3 covers 13 residues. After removal of 5 bases from V and 7 bases from J, the junction contained 11 bases not matched to a gene. In DNA form, the CDR3 reads TGCAGCGTTTGCCTCCGGGACAGTGGAGAGCAGTACTTC. Translated: CSVCLRDSGEQYF.

This clone was seen a single time. The CDR3 sequence: CASSPWDGGLYEQYF. For the CDR3, the DNA is TGCGCCAGCAGCCCCTGGGACGGCGGGCTCTACGAGCAGTACTTC. The chain couples TRBV4-1 to TRBJ2-7; TRBD1 or TRBD2 may be the D gene (5 bases each). CDR1 is MGHRA, CDR2 YSYEKL, per germline. Trimming removed 4 bases from V and 3 bases from J, with 16 bases in between. This CDR3 contains 15 residues.

The CDR3 here is CASLLGRADTEAFF. CDR3 bases: TGTGCCAGCTTACTAGGCCGTGCGGACACTGAAGCTTTCTTT. The chain recombines TRBV6-6 with TRBJ1-1; D not certain. V was clipped by 8 bases and J by 3 bases, with 16 bases between them. Germline V CDR1 and CDR2: MNHNY, SVGAGI (reference sequence). This CDR3 has 14 residues.

The chain carries TRBV7-8 and TRBJ2-7; tentatively, D is TRBD2 (6 bases). Germline values: CDR1 SGHVS, CDR2 FQNEAQ. V lost 1 base and J lost 4, with 14 bases in between. This CDR3 is 15 amino acids long. The CDR3 protein is CASSLGPGVRYEQYF. As DNA, the CDR3 is TGTGCCAGCAGCTTAGGCCCGGGAGTCAGATACGAGCAGTACTTC.

Concerning this clone itself: This clone may be a read error of a much larger clone one base away. The chain employs TRBV11-1 and TRBJ1-1, with D unresolved. Germline CDR1 is SGHAT and CDR2 is FQDESV (reference sequence). This CDR3 is built from 12 residues. V was shortened by 3 bases and J by 1 base, with 3 bases between the two germline ends. CDR3 sequence: CASSFGNTEAFF. The CDR3 DNA reads as TGTGCCAGCAGCTTTGGGAACACTGAAGCTTTCTTT.

The chain combines TRBV27 with TRBJ1-4; no firm D call. The V gene's germline CDR1 is MNHEY and CDR2 SMNVEV (reference sequence). This CDR3 has 15 residues. Trimming cost V 2 bases and J 3 bases, with 10 bases left between them. The DNA for the CDR3 is TGTGCCAGCAGTTTACTGGACGGGCCTAATGAAAAACTGTTTTTT. Translated: CASSLLDGPNEKLFF.

The rearrangement links TRBV7-9 to TRBJ2-1, with 8 bases fitting TRBD2. CDR1 is SEHNR and CDR2 is FQNEAQ in the germline V gene (reference sequence). The V segment lost 10 bases and the J segment 0 bases; nucleotides outside the gene matches: 17. The CDR3 runs 18 residues. CDR3 residues: CATSGVSGVLSSYNEQFF. CDR3 DNA: TGTGCCACGTCGGGTGTTAGCGGGGTTCTCAGCTCCTACAATGAGCAGTTCTTC.

J is TRBJ1-5 and V is TRBV15; D possibly corresponds to TRBD1 (6 bases). V lost 3 bases and J lost 0, with 12 bases in between. This CDR3 has 16 residues. CDR1 and CDR2 (germline): LNHNV, YYDKDF (reference sequence). Here the CDR3 reads CATSSHGQNSNQPQHF. The DNA of the CDR3 is TGTGCCACCAGCAGTCACGGACAGAATAGCAATCAGCCCCAGCATTTT. The full variable domain, rest sourced from reference TRBV15 and TRBJ1-5, is DAMVIQNPRYQVTQFGKPVTLSCSQTLNHNVMYWYQQKSSQAPKLLFHYYDKDFNNEADTPDNFQSRRPNTSFCFLDIRSPGLGDTAMYLCATSSHGQNSNQPQHFGDGTRLSIL.

Written as DNA, the CDR3 is TGTGCCAGCAGTGTGGTCCTTGGCGGGGCAAGCTCCTACGAGCAGTACTTC. This gives the protein CASSVVLGGASSYEQYF. The chain combines TRBV6-1 with TRBJ2-7, with TRBD2 as a possible D gene (6 bases). Germline V gene sequence: CDR1 MNHNS, CDR2 SASEGT. V was trimmed by 4 bases and J by 0 bases, leaving 19 bases between them. This CDR3 is 17 amino acids long.

This chain uses TRBV29-1 with TRBJ2-7, with TRBD1 matching over 7 bases. V lost 2 bases to trimming and J lost 4 bases; unmatched junction nucleotides: 8. Germline V gene lookup returns CDR1 SQVTM and CDR2 ANQGSEA. The CDR3 extends over 14 amino acids. CDR3 in DNA: TGCAGCGTTGAAATTCGCAACAGGGGTTACGAGCAGTACTTC. Protein product: CSVEIRNRGYEQYF.

This chain connects TRBV5-6 to TRBJ1-2; D uncertain. Germline CDR1 SGHDT, CDR2 YYEEEE. The CDR3 runs to 15 residues. Trimming left V 1 base short and J 2 bases short, with 12 bases between. The CDR3 sequence is CASSLYVVPNYGYTF. CDR3 coding DNA: TGTGCCAGCAGCTTGTACGTTGTACCGAACTATGGCTACACCTTC.

The chain uses TRBV10-3 and TRBJ2-7, with a weak D call TRBD1 (6 bases). Germline CDR1 is ENHRY and CDR2 is SYGVKD. The CDR3 is 12 amino acids. Deletions cut 6 bases from V and 4 bases from J, with 10 bases between. The CDR3 sequence: CAISGTSYEQYF. In DNA, the CDR3 is TGTGCCATCAGCGGGACAAGTTACGAGCAGTACTTC.

This rearrangement joins TRBV28 to TRBJ2-7; possibly TRBD1 for D (5 bases). Germline CDR1 and CDR2: MDHEN and SYDVKM. The CDR3 is made up of 14 amino acids. V lost 3 bases to trimming and J lost 6 bases, with 15 bases between them. CDR3 residues: CASSFSDRRGEQYF. CDR3 sequence (DNA): TGTGCCAGCAGTTTTTCCGACCGTAGGGGCGAGCAGTACTTC.

This chain links TRBV7-9 with TRBJ2-7, with D perhaps matching TRBD1 (6 bases). CDR3 length equals 15 residues. CDR1 and CDR2 (germline): SEHNR, FQNEAQ (reference sequence). V was shortened by 5 bases and J by 6 bases, with 20 bases between the two germline ends. CDR3 bases: TGTGCCAGCAGCAATCCTTTGAGGGGGAGTAGCGAGCAGTACTTC. Its translation: CASSNPLRGSSEQYF.

In the case of this clone: The sample carries other DNA sequences with the same CDR3. J is TRBJ2-7 and V is TRBV27, with TRBD2 matching over 10 bases. Germline assignment: CDR1 MNHEY and CDR2 SMNVEV (reference sequence). Germline trimming cut 6 bases from V and 6 bases from J; bases unmatched to any gene: 5. This CDR3 has 13 residues. CDR3 protein: CASSLAGVREQYF. CDR3 nucleotide sequence: TGTGCCAGCAGCCTAGCGGGAGTTCGCGAGCAGTACTTC.

Notes on this clone: The junction departs from germline at one end; a sequencing error may be responsible. The DNA for the CDR3 is TGTGCCAGCAGTCCTGATAGTGGAGATGTGCACTTC. This sequence encodes CASSPDSGDVHF. The rearrangement uses TRBV27 and TRBJ2-7, with D unclear. The CDR3 has 12 residues. Germline V gives CDR1 MNHEY, CDR2 SMNVEV (reference sequence).